The 9 T cell receptor beta chains in this list originate from one sample, sequenced in a study of T cells after yellow fever vaccination. TCRdb re-called the 5' RACE reads with MiXCR, one entry per CDR3 protein. The sample shows about 69,000 distinct CDR3 sequences, 5.9% of them seen only once. The material was CD4+ T cells sorted from PBMCs, obtained less than 16 days after the first yellow fever vaccination. Every receptor here comes from a man aged 18 to 30 who received the YFV17D yellow fever vaccine.

Comment on this clonotype: A much larger clone sits a single nucleotide away, making a read error possible. The chain combines TRBV7-6 with TRBJ2-5; possible D gene TRBD1, 7 bases. CDR3 size: 15 residues. Germline lookup yields CDR1 SGHVS and CDR2 FNYEAQ. Trimming shortened V by 5 bases and J by 6 bases, and 19 bases separated the two germline ends. The CDR3 reads CASSLSRGAIKTQYF. The DNA for the CDR3 is TGTGCCAGCAGCCTTAGCAGGGGGGCTATTAAGACCCAGTACTTC.

This clonotype was observed at least ten times. J is TRBJ2-5 and V is TRBV7-2, with 9 bases that match TRBD2. The CDR3 runs 15 residues. Germline loops: CDR1 SGHTA, CDR2 FQGNSA. Trimming cost V 4 bases and J 1 base; bases outside gene matches: 4. The CDR3 is CASSSVTSGQETQYF. The CDR3 DNA reads TGTGCCAGCAGCTCTGTGACTAGCGGCCAAGAGACCCAGTACTTC.

There are many counts of this clonotype. CDR3 coding DNA: TGTGCCAGCAGTTTATTAAACTTGGGACAGGTAGCCGCCGGGGAGCTGTTTTTT. This translates into CASSLLNLGQVAAGELFF. The V gene is TRBV27, the J gene TRBJ2-2; 8 bases line up with TRBD1. After removal of 1 base from V and 6 bases from J, the junction contained 13 bases not matched to a gene. Per the germline V gene, CDR1 is MNHEY and CDR2 is SMNVEV (reference sequence). The CDR3 is 18 residues long.

Many counts were recorded for this clonotype. The rearrangement uses TRBV6-5 and TRBJ1-1; D is unclear. The CDR3 has 14 amino acids. The V gene lost 0 bases and the J gene lost 1 base, with 6 bases spanning the gap. The V gene's germline CDR1 is MNHEY and CDR2 SVGAGI. CDR3 bases: TGTGCCAGCAGTTACTCCAGACAGAACACTGAAGCTTTCTTT. Protein sequence: CASSYSRQNTEAFF.

This clonotype was recorded at least ten times. The V gene is TRBV11-2, the J gene TRBJ2-2; 10 nucleotides agree with TRBD2. Germline lookup yields CDR1 SGHAT and CDR2 FQNNGV. After removal of 6 bases from V and 6 bases from J, the junction contained 4 bases not matched to a gene. The CDR3 is made up of 14 amino acids. As DNA, the CDR3 is TGTGCCAGCAGTTCGCTAGCGGGGGCCGGGGAGCTGTTTTTT. It yields the protein CASSSLAGAGELFF.

This clonotype was observed many times. The chain joins TRBV5-1 to TRBJ1-1; D gene ambiguous. The CDR3 contains 12 residues. Germline V gives CDR1 SGHRS, CDR2 YFSETQ. As DNA, the CDR3 is TGCGTGGATGTCCATGGGGACACTGAAGCTTTCTTT. Translated, it gives CVDVHGDTEAFF.

At least ten counts were recorded for this clonotype. The chain combines TRBV5-1 with TRBJ2-1; D is possibly TRBD2 (5 bases). Germline V gene data show CDR1 as SGHRS and CDR2 as YFSETQ. The CDR3 length is 14 residues. Trimming left V 4 bases short and J 10 bases short, with 18 bases between. CDR3 sequence: CASSRLKDGGEQFF. DNA of the CDR3: TGCGCCAGCAGCAGGCTAAAGGACGGCGGGGAGCAGTTCTTC. The full variable domain, its missing parts supplied by reference TRBV5-1 and TRBJ2-1, is KAGVTQTPRYLIKTRGQQVTLSCSPISGHRSVSWYQQTPGQGLQFLFEYFSETQRNKGNFPGRFSGRQFSNSRSEMNVSTLELGDSALYLCASSRLKDGGEQFFGPGTRLTVL.

This clonotype was seen many times. The chain is built from TRBV18 and TRBJ2-1; D is tentatively TRBD1 or TRBD2 (5 bases each). Germline V gene data show CDR1 as KGHSH and CDR2 as LQKENI. The CDR3 runs 18 residues. The V end lost 3 bases, the J end lost 0 bases, and 18 bases lay between the germline ends. The chain's CDR3 is CASSPTFGTPSSYNEQFF. Written as DNA, the CDR3 is TGTGCCAGCTCACCCACCTTCGGGACCCCCAGCTCCTACAATGAGCAGTTCTTC. Variable domain in full (rest from reference TRBV18 and TRBJ2-1): NAGVMQNPRHLVRRRGQEARLRCSPMKGHSHVYWYRQLPEEGLKFMVYLQKENIIDESGMPKERFSAEFPKEGPSILRIQQVVRGDSAAYFCASSPTFGTPSSYNEQFFGPGTRLTVL.

On this clonotype: Given a much more abundant clone one base away, this may be a read error. The CDR3 DNA reads as TGTGCCACCTCCAGGGCGGGGGACGGTCAGCCCCAGCATTTT. It is translated as CATSRAGDGQPQHF. The V call is TRBV24-1, the J call TRBJ1-5, with a tentative D call TRBD1 (5 bases). Germline V CDR1 and CDR2: KGHDR, SFDVKD. The CDR3 is 14 amino acids. V lost 9 bases and J lost 6, with 17 bases in between.